Given below is one TCR beta chain in context. Its antigen is unidentified. The sample is drawn from a study of cytomegalovirus exposure and HLA in healthy donors. Study conclusions and caveats: Using a false discovery rate of 0.05, a later analysis showed that 16,000 or so TCR beta sequences were associated with HLA alleles.

CDR1 and CDR2 from the germline V gene are SNHLY and FYNNEI. The CDR3 totals 10 residues. Deletions cut 3 bases from V and 10 bases from J, with 3 bases between. The PCR employed 60 Vbeta primers together with 13 Jbeta primers. TCRdb's copy holds only in-frame clones and misses some; the assay was immunoSEQ multiplex PCR. In all, the sample yields about 160,000 clones. This sequence was found in a woman aged 60-75 years in good health and CMV-seronegative. The sample comprised PBMCs. This sequence joins TRBV2 and TRBJ1-4; D gene unclear. CDR3 region: CASSDRKLFF. The CDR3 DNA reads TGTGCCAGCAGTGATAGAAAACTGTTTTTT.